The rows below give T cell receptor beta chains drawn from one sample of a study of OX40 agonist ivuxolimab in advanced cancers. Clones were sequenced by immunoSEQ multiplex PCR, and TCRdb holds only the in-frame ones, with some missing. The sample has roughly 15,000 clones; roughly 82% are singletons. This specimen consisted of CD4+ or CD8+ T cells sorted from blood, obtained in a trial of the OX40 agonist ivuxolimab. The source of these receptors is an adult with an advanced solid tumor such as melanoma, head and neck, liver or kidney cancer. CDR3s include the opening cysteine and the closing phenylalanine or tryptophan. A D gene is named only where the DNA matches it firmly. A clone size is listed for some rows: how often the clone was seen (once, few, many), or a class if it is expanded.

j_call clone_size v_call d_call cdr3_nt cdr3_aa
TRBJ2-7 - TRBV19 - TGTGCCAGTAGCACCTCGGACGGTTACTACGAGCAGTACTTC CASSTSDGYYEQYF
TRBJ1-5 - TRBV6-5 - TGTGCCAGCAGTTATGGAGGGGTTCAGCCCCAGCATTTT CASSYGGVQPQHF
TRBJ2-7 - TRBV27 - TGTGCCAGCAGTTACGGGGACTCCTACGAGCAGTACTTC CASSYGDSYEQYF
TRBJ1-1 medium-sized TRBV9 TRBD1 TGTGCCAGCAGCGTAGGGACAGGGCTGAACACTGAAGCTTTCTTT CASSVGTGLNTEAFF
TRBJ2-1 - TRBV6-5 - TGTGCCAGCAGTTACGGTGGAGCCGGATACAATGAGCAGTTCTTC CASSYGGAGYNEQFF
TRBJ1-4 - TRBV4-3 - TGCGCCAGCAGCCAAGATGGAACAGGCGGAAATGAAAAACTGTTTTTT CASSQDGTGGNEKLFF
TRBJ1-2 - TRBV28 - TGTGCCAGCAGCCTGGGGCCTCGGTATGGCTACACCTTC CASSLGPRYGYTF
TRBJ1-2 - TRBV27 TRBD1 TGTGCCAGCAGCCCTGTAACTGGGACAGGGAACTATGGCTACACCTTC CASSPVTGTGNYGYTF
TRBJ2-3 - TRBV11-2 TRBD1 TGTGCCAGCAGCTTAGAGGGACAGCCTAGCACAGATACGCAGTATTTT CASSLEGQPSTDTQYF
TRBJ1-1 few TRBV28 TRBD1 TGTGCCAGCAGTTCCCGGACAGGGGGCGCTCACACTGAAGCTTTCTTT CASSSRTGGAHTEAFF
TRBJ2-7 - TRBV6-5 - TGTGCCAGCAGTTACTCGGTACAGTCCTACGAGCAGTACTTC CASSYSVQSYEQYF